The sequence of this T cell receptor beta chain was determined in a study of T cells in Graves' hyperthyroidism and ophthalmopathy. Between the trimmed V and J ends, which lost 6 bases and 0 bases, there was a span of 14 bases. Germline values: CDR1 MDHEN, CDR2 SYDVKM. The CDR3 covers 15 residues. Amplified TCR beta CDR3 regions came from RNA transcripts. First-round RT-PCR of the TCR CDR3 relied on the HTBI primer set. TCRdb redid the calling of the multiplex PCR reads with MiXCR, one entry per CDR3 protein. The sample shows some 720,000 distinct CDR3 sequences, 16% of them seen only once. Graves' hyperthyroidism without ophthalmopathy progression within 18 months was termed stable. This clonotype appeared a few times.

The chain is built from TRBV28 and TRBJ2-5; possible D gene TRBD2, 6 bases. This clonotype was obtained from a man in his late teens or twenties with Graves' hyperthyroidism. The sample consisted of blood. The CDR3 coding sequence is TGTGCCAGCAGCAGAGGTGGGGGGTACCAAGAGACCCAGTACTTC. Amino acids: CASSRGGGYQETQYF.